This T cell receptor beta chain came from a study of cytomegalovirus exposure and HLA in healthy donors. With regard to this clone: The antigen is not known.

Study-wide results and caveats: Specificity of a few CMV-associated chains for CMV antigens was verified in vitro.

The PCR made use of 60 Vbeta and 13 Jbeta primers. TCRdb's copy holds only in-frame clones and misses some; the assay was immunoSEQ multiplex PCR. The data contain under 200,000 clones, about four fifths of them singletons. Trimming took 1 base from V and 9 from J, leaving 10 bases between them. The CDR3 totals 13 residues. Germline values: CDR1 SGHTA, CDR2 FQGNSA. The sample consisted of PBMCs. The chain couples TRBV7-2 to TRBJ2-1, with unresolved D. This clonotype was sampled from a woman aged 50 to 60 in good health and CMV-seropositive. The CDR3 DNA reads TGTGCCAGCAGCTTAGGTCGACTTATTGAGCAGTTCTTC. Translated: CASSLGRLIEQFF.